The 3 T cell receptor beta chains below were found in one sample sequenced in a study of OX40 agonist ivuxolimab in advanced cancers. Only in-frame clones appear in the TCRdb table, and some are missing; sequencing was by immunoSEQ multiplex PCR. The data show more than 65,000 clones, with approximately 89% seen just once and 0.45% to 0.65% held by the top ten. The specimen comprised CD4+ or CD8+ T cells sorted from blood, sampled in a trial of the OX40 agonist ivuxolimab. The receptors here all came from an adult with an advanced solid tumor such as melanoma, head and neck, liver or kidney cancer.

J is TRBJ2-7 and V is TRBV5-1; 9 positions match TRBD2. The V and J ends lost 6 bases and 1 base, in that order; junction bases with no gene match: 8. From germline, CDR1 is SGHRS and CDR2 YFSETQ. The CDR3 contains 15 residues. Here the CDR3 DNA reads TGCGCCAGCACCGTGCTTAGCGGGGGATCCTACGAGCAGTACTTC. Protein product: CASTVLSGGSYEQYF.

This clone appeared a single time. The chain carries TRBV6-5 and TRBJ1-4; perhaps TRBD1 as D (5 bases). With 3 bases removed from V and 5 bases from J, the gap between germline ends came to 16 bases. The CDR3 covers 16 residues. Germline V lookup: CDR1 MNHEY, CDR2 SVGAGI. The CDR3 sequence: CASSYAGYLENEKLFF. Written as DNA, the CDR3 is TGTGCCAGCAGTTATGCAGGGTACTTGGAAAATGAAAAACTGTTTTTT.

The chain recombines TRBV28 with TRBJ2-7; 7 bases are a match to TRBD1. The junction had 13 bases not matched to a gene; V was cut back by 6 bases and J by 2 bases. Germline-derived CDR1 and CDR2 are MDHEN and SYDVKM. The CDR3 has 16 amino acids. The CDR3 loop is CASSTFTGAMTYEQYF. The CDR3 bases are TGTGCCAGCAGCACATTTACAGGGGCGATGACCTACGAGCAGTACTTC.